This TCR beta chain was found in a study of vaccination and CD4 T cells after COVID-19. About the research overall: The stimulating agents, overlapping spike peptides, came from SARS-CoV-2, HCoV-NL63, HCoV-OC43 and HCoV-229E. Every culture used as a control got a CEFX pool, an HIV-1 Nef pool, or no peptide.

Time point: late sampling 161 to 241 days after vaccination in a few convalescent patients. Noted treatment: roughly 10-day PBMC culture with coronavirus spike peptide pools or control peptides (ViraFEST assay). ViraFEST sequenced TCRs after peptide-pool expansion of antigen-specific T cells. The Oncomine TCR Beta short-read assay was applied to DNA of cultured CD4+ T cells. In TCRdb, the PCR reads were re-called with MiXCR into one record per CDR3 protein. Seen here are tens of thousands of distinct CDR3 sequences, 32% observed once, and the top ten hold roughly 10%. Comments on this clonotype: As yet, its antigen is unknown.

The TCR originated in a human donor who had recovered from COVID-19. Source: CD4+ T cells from blood, cultured in vitro, taken about 7 months after SARS-CoV-2 vaccination.

DNA of the CDR3: TGTGCCAGCAGCCCTCAGGGGGGGCGCGGGGTTGGAACCGGGGAGCTGTTTTTT. Its protein product is CASSPQGGRGVGTGELFF. The rearrangement links TRBV7-3 to TRBJ2-2; possibly TRBD1 or TRBD2 for D (7 bases each). The length of the CDR3 is 18 residues. Trimming stripped 5 bases from V and 5 bases from J, with 24 bases between. Germline CDR1 is SGHTA and CDR2 is FQGTGA.